This T cell receptor beta chain was identified during a study of cytomegalovirus exposure and HLA in healthy donors (dated by TCRdb to the late 2010s). Study-level background: An earlier analysis of approximately 590 of the donors reported roughly 270 Gb of sequence data and some 120 million unique TCR beta sequences from roughly 180 million T cells. An earlier analysis of some 600 of the donors applied high-throughput TCR beta sequencing to assess whether each TCR beta V gene segment acted as functional or pseudogenic. Genome-wide SNP genotypes for about 60% of the roughly 700 donors were used in a later genetic analysis, which treated that subset as a discovery cohort. The number of donors typed differed by locus, with about 629-630 for A, B, C, DRB1 and DQB1, roughly 520 for DQA1, 600 to 610 for DPA1, and over 400 for DPB1. HLA typing included class I and class II loci at four-digit resolution. Donor age, sex, ethnicity and CMV serostatus were compiled together with the repertoire data. An early release that covered about 600 HLA-typed donors contained around 300 gigabases of sequencing data and tens of millions of unique TCR sequences. Four or five DR-DQ haplotypes were handled as single units for association and clustering because linkage in the cohort was strong. Across some 400 genotyped donors of the cohort, an average of approximately 240,000 unique TCR beta nucleotide sequences per donor were sequenced, and approximately 17% of those sequences were non-productive. Among the 398 genotyped donors, under 90% belonged to the genetic ancestry cluster associated with self-reported Caucasian donors. To predict cytomegalovirus infection status, the study brought together high-throughput TCR immunosequencing, statistical association of individual TCRs with disease status, and machine learning. The study was designed to test whether signatures of past pathogen exposure could be identified by cataloging public T cell receptors. Using immunosequencing, the study profiled T cell repertoires from 640 or so subjects and related those repertoires to cytomegalovirus serostatus. The later analysis used no new phenotypic data to find candidate immune exposures, relying instead on TCR beta sequences and their occurrence across donors. A later analysis re-examined previously published TCR beta repertoires from around 670 donors and added high-resolution HLA genotyping to investigate patterns of TCR occurrence. All discovery cohort repertoires had been generated using a single sequencing platform. In addition to the first cohort of roughly 670 subjects, a separate validation cohort of about 120 different subjects was used.

Library prep was done by the immunoSEQ multiplex PCR assay. The multiplex PCR relied on a mix of 60 forward primers for TCR Vbeta segments and 13 reverse primers for TCR Jbeta segments. A multiplex PCR assay on genomic DNA amplified the CDR3 region of rearranged TCR beta genes. On the Illumina HiSeq System, the amplified TCR beta libraries were sequenced as 87-base-pair reads. Per the source publication's procedure: A later analysis tallied some 79 million unique TCR beta chains across the 610 or so repertoires, and about 12 million of those chains were shared by two or more donors. Raw reads were error-corrected and collapsed into unique sequences by a nearest-neighbor algorithm in which closely related sequences were merged to remove PCR and sequencing errors. CDR3 sequences were aligned to IMGT reference sequences to assign V, D and J gene segments. Each retained sequence needed at least a six-nucleotide match to both a V gene segment and a J gene segment. A rearrangement was called productive if the CDR3 had no stop codons and remained in frame with V and J, and every other rearrangement was called non-productive. Following IMGT convention, CDR3 was defined as the stretch from the second conserved V-encoded cysteine to the conserved J-encoded phenylalanine. Sequences without an unambiguous match to a single V gene segment were excluded from the earlier analysis of approximately 600 of the donors. An earlier analysis of a few hundred of the donors called V segments functional above 56.7% productive rearrangements and segregating when the between-donor standard deviation exceeded 5%. A statistical classification framework was built to diagnose cytomegalovirus status from the catalog of TCR beta chain sequences. In a later analysis, V and J genes were assigned by comparing TCR nucleotide sequences against IMGT/GENE-DB human TR gene sequences. The TCRdist pipeline was used in a later analysis to assign CDR3 sequences and most-parsimonious VDJ recombination scenarios. A later analysis defined each TCR beta chain by its CDR3 amino acid sequence plus V-gene family, and excluded reads lacking a unique V-gene family. As a way to deal with suspected cross-contamination and a sequencing artifact, a later analysis dropped 450 to 700 nucleotide sequences that were highly shared and had low generation probability. In a later analysis, a clonal expansion index for each public chain was calculated from normalized within-repertoire ranks of inferred template counts. In a later analysis, generation probabilities were computed using a VDJ recombination model fitted to out-of-frame rearrangements, and the results were checked against IGoR. In a later analysis, TCR-TCR, TCR-HLA and TCR-CMV co-occurrence was scored with hypergeometric tests, and a repertoire-size bias correction was applied to TCR pairs. False discovery rates were estimated in a later analysis by permuting HLA or CMV assignments 20 times. In a later analysis, co-occurring TCRs were grouped using DBSCAN, and TCRdist sequence similarity was added for clustering within HLA-allele-positive subsets. Repertoires with fewer than 30,000 or more than 120,000 public chains were left out of co-occurrence clustering, as were a handful of repertoires with anomalous nucleotide sharing. TCRdb limited this immuneACCESS table to in-frame rearrangements with V and J called. A share of clones is missing; checked studies link under half to unresolved V genes, and the rest is unexplained. That table supplies the V and J calls and clone size; D and trimming were determined from the DNA. The sample yields around 93,000 clones; 82% were counted once. Clones ranked in the top ten supply approximately 3% of the sample.

As concerns this clone: Its antigen is currently not known. No base-level quality is on record; no much larger clone is a single base apart.

Broad study findings and their caveats: In a later analysis, HLA-associated TCR beta chains were found to be more clonally expanded and to have lower generation probabilities than equally common non-associated chains. Some IMGT-functional V segments, including TRBV6-2 and TRBV6-3, could not be distinguished by the 87-base-pair reads and were therefore excluded. The sequencing pipeline was judged likely to have produced a cluster of highly shared sequence variants as a technical artifact. According to a later genetic analysis, donors in an Asian-associated ancestry cluster had fewer N-insertions in productive TCRs than the approximately 700-donor mean. A later genetic analysis associated a missense DCLRE1C variant with V-gene and J-gene trimming of TCR beta chains, and an independent cohort replicated the association. Most TCR sequences were seen in very few donors, while some public TCRs were found in many individuals. In an earlier analysis of over 550 of the donors, most TCR beta V segments were observed in productive rearrangements about 90% or about 30% of the time, broadly matching IMGT annotations. At a false discovery rate of 0.05, a later analysis linked 16,951 TCR beta sequences to specific HLA alleles. In vitro tests confirmed that a few of the cytomegalovirus-associated TCR beta chains recognize cytomegalovirus antigens. Linkage disequilibrium might explain the correlated functional status among segregating V segments, but an unknown experimental factor could not be excluded. A later analysis reported that several top co-occurrence clusters appeared linked to parvovirus B19, influenza, CMV and Epstein-Barr virus. The earlier analysis of 450 to 700 of the donors excluded some 15 rarely observed V segments, including chromosome 9 orphons, because counts were too low. The study listed 150 to 200 TCR beta chains as associated with cytomegalovirus. According to a later analysis, TCR association rates differed among HLA loci, with DRB1 alleles showing the most associated TCRs and HLA-C alleles showing the fewest. In this cohort, only TCR beta chains were sequenced, and detectable features were limited by the absence of alpha or paired-chain data. It was suggested by the authors that the approach could potentially be generalized to other disease states and immunological phenotypes. For the cohort, immune exposure information was limited to CMV serostatus. Roughly uniform sequencing depth across donors was assumed in presence/absence analyses, although this assumption may not hold. In a later analysis, most CMV-associated TCR beta chains were found to appear HLA-restricted, with HLA associations seemingly driven largely by CMV exposure. A further reported finding was that TCR beta sequences accurately predicted the HLA-A and HLA-B alleles for most subjects in the first cohort. In both the original and validation cohorts, the classifier was reported to diagnose cytomegalovirus status with high specificity and sensitivity. Because some donors lacked HLA typing at each locus, the association tests relied only on the typed subset. When HLA alleles, especially DR and DQ, strongly co-occurred, attributing TCR associations to individual alleles was difficult.

The cohort was made up of around 720 healthy bone marrow donors. At the time of sampling, all cohort members were nominally healthy, though unrecorded immune exposures were likely present. The donor was CMV seropositive and was included in the group of about 290 seropositive cohort members. Each donor provided a peripheral blood sample, and peripheral blood mononuclear cells were used for TCR beta sequencing. Genomic DNA extraction from the blood cell samples was performed with the Qiagen DNeasy Blood Extraction Kit. The cysteine opens and the phenylalanine closes a CDR3 of 18 amino acids. CDR3 DNA is the only sequence kept; it has 54 bases, read in frame from the first base. Deletion took 1 base off V and 5 bases off J, with a span of 25 bases between the germline ends. CDR1 and CDR2, looked up from the germline V gene (reference sequence), are GTSNPN and SVGIG.

The chain couples TRBV30 to TRBJ2-3; perhaps TRBD2 is the D gene, with 5 bases matching. Sequencing was carried out using PBMCs. This clonotype was obtained from a man aged 25 to 40 in good health and CMV-seropositive. The DNA reads TGTGCCTGGAGTGCCCCCGTTGGGAGACCACCCATAGGAGATACGCAGTATTTT. Translated, it reads CAWSAPVGRPPIGDTQYF.